This T cell receptor beta chain appears in the sequencing data of a study of response to subunit inactivated influenza vaccine. This clonotype was counted only a few times. Its cognate antigen is unknown. TCRdb processed the RT-PCR reads anew with MiXCR; each CDR3 protein has one entry. The table shows some 480,000 distinct CDR3 sequences, with approximately 9.9% occurring only once. Study-wide findings and caveats: It was suggested by the authors that few new T cells are recruited by each seasonal influenza vaccination.

Germline CDR1 is LGHDT and CDR2 is YNNKEL (reference sequence). Deletions cut 6 bases from V and 5 bases from J, with 9 bases between. The CDR3 extends over 12 amino acids. This clonotype was sampled from a man aged 45 to 65 who received an inactivated influenza vaccine. The specimen was PBMCs from blood, collected about 6 weeks after vaccination. V is TRBV3-1 and J is TRBJ2-3, with D possibly TRBD2 on 6 matching bases. CDR3 sequence reads: CASSRGRDTQYF. In nucleotides, the CDR3 is TGTGCCAGCAGTCGGGGGAGAGATACGCAGTATTTT.